The 12 T cell receptor beta chains below were found in one sample sequenced in a study of immune cell composition in non-small cell lung cancer. The assay was immunoSEQ multiplex PCR, and TCRdb's table has in-frame clones only and misses some. Of about 2,700 clones listed, 65% to 80% are singletons. Sequenced material: lung tumor tissue. The source is a human donor with non-small cell lung cancer.

This clone appeared a few times. The chain combines TRBV5-6 with TRBJ1-2; D remains unclear. From germline, CDR1 is SGHDT and CDR2 YYEEEE. V was shortened by 3 bases and J by 7 bases, with 7 bases between the two germline ends. The CDR3 sequence is 11 residues long. The DNA of the CDR3 is TGTGCCAGCAGCTCGAGGTTTGGCTACACCTTC. Its translation: CASSSRFGYTF.

The genes are TRBV29-1 and TRBJ2-1; no clear D. This CDR3 comprises 12 residues. V was trimmed by 6 bases and J by 5 bases, leaving 11 bases between them. In germline, CDR1 is SQVTM, CDR2 ANQGSEA. The chain's CDR3 is CSVALPNNEQFF. CDR3 sequence (DNA): TGCAGCGTCGCCCTACCAAACAATGAGCAGTTCTTC.

This clone is a singleton in its sample. The chain couples TRBV19 to TRBJ1-4; no clear D. Germline V lookup: CDR1 LNHDA, CDR2 SQIVND (reference sequence). Trimming left V 5 bases short and J 0 bases short, with 10 bases between. This CDR3 is built from 15 residues. The DNA for the CDR3 is TGTGCCAGTAGTCTGCCCGGAGCAACTAATGAAAAACTGTTTTTT. Residues: CASSLPGATNEKLFF.

This chain links TRBV9 with TRBJ2-1; TRBD2 aligns across 10 bases. Germline lookup yields CDR1 SGDLS and CDR2 YYNGEE. This CDR3 has 16 amino acids. V lost 3 bases to trimming and J lost 9 bases; unmatched junction nucleotides: 12. The CDR3 DNA reads as TGTGCCAGCAGCGCTAATCCAGCGGGGGGGCCGAGTGAGCAGTTCTTC. Translated: CASSANPAGGPSEQFF. The full variable domain, with the rest looked up from reference TRBV9 and TRBJ2-1, is DSGVTQTPKHLITATGQRVTLRCSPRSGDLSVYWYQQSLDQGLQFLIQYYNGEERAKGNILERFSAQQFPDLHSELNLSSLELGDSALYFCASSANPAGGPSEQFFGPGTRLTVL.

The CDR3 reads CASSLPGSGGNEQFF. The CDR3 DNA sequence: TGTGCCAGCAGCTTACCAGGGTCGGGGGGCAATGAGCAGTTCTTC. The V gene is TRBV7-8, the J gene TRBJ2-1; 7 positions agree with TRBD2. The length of the CDR3 is 15 residues. CDR1 and CDR2 (germline): SGHVS, FQNEAQ. V trimming: 2 bases; J trimming: 6 bases; junction bases outside the gene matches: 7.

The chain employs TRBV18 and TRBJ2-3; D is unclear. The CDR3 extends over 11 amino acids. Germline V lookup: CDR1 KGHSH, CDR2 LQKENI. Between the trimmed V and J ends, which lost 6 bases and 2 bases, there was a span of 3 bases. The CDR3 region has the DNA TGTGCCAGCTCCTTCACAGATACGCAGTATTTT. This encodes CASSFTDTQYF.

This clone has just one count. The chain couples TRBV6-6 to TRBJ1-2; 8 bases are shared with TRBD1. CDR1 MNHNY and CDR2 SVGAGI come from the germline V gene (reference sequence). The CDR3 consists of 15 residues. V trimming: 5 bases; J trimming: 7 bases; junction bases outside the gene matches: 12. The chain's CDR3 is CASSPRDRPLGGYTF. DNA for the CDR3: TGTGCCAGCAGTCCTCGGGACAGGCCGTTGGGTGGCTACACCTTC.

The CDR3 spells CASSSRDRNNEQFF. The CDR3 bases are TGTGCCAGCAGTTCGCGGGATCGGAACAATGAGCAGTTCTTC. The chain links TRBV6-6 to TRBJ2-1, with TRBD2 as a possible D gene (6 bases). V dropped 4 bases and J dropped 5 bases, with 12 bases sitting between them. This CDR3 comprises 14 residues. The germline V gene has CDR1 MNHNY and CDR2 SVGAGI (reference sequence).

In its sample, this clone was seen once. This chain links TRBV6-1 with TRBJ1-5; D possibly corresponds to TRBD1 (5 bases). The germline V gene has CDR1 MNHNS and CDR2 SASEGT. Trimming shortened V by 7 bases and J by 4 bases, and 11 bases separated the two germline ends. This CDR3 has 13 amino acids. CDR3 sequence reads: CASTTQENQPQHF. In nucleotides, the CDR3 is TGTGCCAGCACAACACAGGAAAATCAGCCCCAGCATTTT.

The chain couples TRBV6-1 to TRBJ2-2, with 7 bases that match TRBD1. V lost 4 bases to trimming and J lost 4 bases; unmatched junction nucleotides: 9. Germline V CDR1 and CDR2: MNHNS, SASEGT. The CDR3 runs 16 residues. CDR3 in amino acids: CASSGDRAVGTGELFF. In nucleotides, the CDR3 is TGTGCCAGCAGTGGAGACAGGGCTGTCGGCACCGGGGAGCTGTTTTTT.

The gene calls are TRBV7-4 and TRBJ2-1; D is ambiguous. The CDR3 contains 16 residues. Looked up from germline, CDR1 is SGHVT and CDR2 is SQSDAQ. V lost 6 bases and J 8 bases, leaving 23 bases between the germline ends. CDR3 sequence: CASSHSAPYEHYEQFF. CDR3 nucleotides: TGTGCCAGCAGTCATTCAGCGCCCTATGAGCACTATGAGCAGTTCTTC.

This chain joins TRBV4-2 and TRBJ2-3; D is perhaps TRBD2 (5 bases). Germline V CDR1 and CDR2: LGHNA, YNFKEQ. The CDR3 runs 14 residues. The ends were cut back, 1 base at V and 5 bases at J, with 10 bases in the middle. DNA for the CDR3: TGTGCCAGCAGCCAAGCGGAGGTCCGAGATACGCAGTATTTT. It encodes CASSQAEVRDTQYF.